The next 15 T cell receptor beta chains were all read from a single sample in a study of blood T cell repertoires in COVID-19. The table came from immunoSEQ multiplex PCR; TCRdb's copy has only in-frame clones and leaves some out. Here the sample spans about 400,000 clones, roughly nine tenths being singletons. Sequenced material: PBMCs or T cells enriched from blood (not recorded which). The source of these receptors is a woman aged 25 to 39 who had recovered from COVID-19.

This chain links TRBV10-1 with TRBJ2-1, with 13 bases fitting TRBD2. J gave up 0 bases and V 4 bases, and 3 bases lay outside the gene matches. Germline-derived CDR1 and CDR2 are WNHNN and SYGVQD (reference sequence). The CDR3 loop spans 17 amino acids. CDR3 residues: CASSGGTSGDSYNEQFF. CDR3 DNA: TGCGCCAGCAGTGGAGGGACTAGCGGGGACTCCTACAATGAGCAGTTCTTC.

The chain couples TRBV2 to TRBJ2-1; TRBD2 matches 13 bases. The CDR3 totals 15 residues. The germline gives CDR1 SNHLY, CDR2 FYNNEI. Germline trimming cut 5 bases from V and 10 bases from J; bases unmatched to any gene: 8. The CDR3 nucleotides are TGTGCCAGCAGTCCCGGGACTAGCGGGATGGTGGAGCAGTTCTTC. Its translation: CASSPGTSGMVEQFF.

The DNA for the CDR3 is TGCGCCAGCAGCCCCTCGGGGGCGGGAGGCAACTACAATGAGCAGTTCTTC. The encoded protein is CASSPSGAGGNYNEQFF. The V gene is TRBV5-1, the J gene TRBJ2-1, with 8 bases identical to TRBD2. Germline V gene sequence: CDR1 SGHRS, CDR2 YFSETQ. J lost 3 bases, V lost 4 bases, and 12 bases had no gene match. The CDR3 is made up of 17 amino acids.

The chain uses TRBV7-9 and TRBJ2-1; 9 nucleotides match TRBD1. The germline V gene encodes CDR1 SEHNR and CDR2 FQNEAQ (reference sequence). The CDR3 runs 17 residues. Germline trimming cut 5 bases from V and 7 bases from J; bases unmatched to any gene: 15. The CDR3 sequence: CASSPPLGQGVRNEQFF. CDR3 in DNA: TGTGCCAGCAGCCCACCCTTGGGACAGGGAGTGAGGAATGAGCAGTTCTTC.

The rearrangement links TRBV5-1 to TRBJ2-3; 14 positions agree with TRBD2. Germline trimming cut 4 bases from V and 2 bases from J; bases unmatched to any gene: 6. CDR3 length: 17 residues. Germline-derived CDR1 and CDR2 are SGHRS and YFSETQ. The CDR3 nucleotides are TGCGCCAGCAGCCGGACTAGCGGGGGGACCAACACAGATACGCAGTATTTT. It codes for CASSRTSGGTNTDTQYF.

V gene TRBV19 combines with J gene TRBJ2-3; 7 bases match TRBD1. CDR1 and CDR2 from the germline V gene are LNHDA and SQIVND (reference sequence). The V segment lost 7 bases and the J segment 0 bases; nucleotides outside the gene matches: 7. CDR3 length: 15 residues. The CDR3 DNA reads TGTGCCAGTACCCCCGGACAGGCTAGCACAGATACGCAGTATTTT. Encoded protein: CASTPGQASTDTQYF. Filled out from reference TRBV19 and TRBJ2-3, the complete variable domain reads DGGITQSPKYLFRKEGQNVTLSCEQNLNHDAMYWYRQDPGQGLRLIYYSQIVNDFQKGDIAEGYSVSREKKESFPLTVTSAQKNPTAFYLCASTPGQASTDTQYFGPGTRLTVL.

The gene calls are TRBV28 and TRBJ2-1; 12 bases are shared with TRBD2. Germline V gene lookup returns CDR1 MDHEN and CDR2 SYDVKM. There are 13 residues in the CDR3. The DNA for the CDR3 is TGTTCAATTAGACTAGCGGGAGCCAATGAGCAGTTCTTC. It specifies CSIRLAGANEQFF.

The gene calls are TRBV19 and TRBJ1-2; tentative D call: TRBD1 (6 bases). Deletions cut 7 bases from V and 4 bases from J, with 13 bases between. This CDR3 has 13 residues. Germline CDR1 and CDR2: LNHDA and SQIVND (reference sequence). CDR3 coding DNA: TGTGCCAGTACCGGGACATCCTTCTATGGCTACACCTTC. Its protein product is CASTGTSFYGYTF.

The rearrangement uses TRBV9 and TRBJ2-7, with TRBD1 identical over 11 bases. The CDR3 sequence is 16 residues long. Trimming took 2 bases from V and 2 from J; bases not matched to a gene: 6. CDR1 is SGDLS, CDR2 YYNGEE, per germline. CDR3 coding DNA: TGTGCCAGCAGCGTGGCCGGGACAGGGGGGACCTACGAGCAGTACTTC. Translated, it gives CASSVAGTGGTYEQYF.

This chain connects TRBV19 to TRBJ1-1; the D gene is possibly TRBD1 (5 bases). V was clipped by 5 bases and J by 11 bases, with 18 bases between them. Germline CDR1 LNHDA, CDR2 SQIVND (reference sequence). The CDR3 has 13 amino acids. The CDR3 nucleotides are TGTGCCAGTAGTTCGGGGGATCGCCTGGGGGCTTTCTTT. Translating gives CASSSGDRLGAFF.

V and J are TRBV5-8 and TRBJ1-2; D possibly corresponds to TRBD1 (6 bases). Looked up from germline, CDR1 is SGHTS and CDR2 is YDEGEE. V gave up 9 bases and J gave up 5 bases, with 14 bases separating them. The CDR3 spans 12 residues. The CDR3: CANPGQIYGYTF. The CDR3 DNA reads TGTGCCAACCCGGGACAAATTTATGGCTACACCTTC.

The V and J genes are TRBV11-2 and TRBJ2-3, with a weak D call TRBD1 (6 bases). V lost 7 bases, J lost 13 bases, and 21 bases lay in between. This CDR3 has 13 residues. The germline V gene has CDR1 SGHAT and CDR2 FQNNGV. The CDR3: CASNRDRTTGKYF. The CDR3 DNA follows: TGTGCCAGCAACCGGGACCGCACAACAGGGAAGTATTTT.

The chain couples TRBV7-6 to TRBJ1-2, with a weak D call TRBD1 (5 bases). The CDR3 is made up of 15 amino acids. Trimming removed 0 bases at V and 3 bases at J, with 11 bases between. Germline CDR1 reads SGHVS; CDR2 reads FNYEAQ. DNA of the CDR3: TGTGCCAGCAGCTTAGCGGGCAGGGCGGACTATGGCTACACCTTC. Protein: CASSLAGRADYGYTF.

The chain recombines TRBV19 with TRBJ2-3; D might be TRBD2 (7 bases). The V end was cut by 3 bases, the J end by 2 bases, with 15 bases between. Germline values: CDR1 LNHDA, CDR2 SQIVND (reference sequence). The CDR3 spans 16 residues. Here the CDR3 DNA reads TGTGCCAGTAGTATGGGGGCGGGGGTGACCACAGATACGCAGTATTTT. Translating it yields CASSMGAGVTTDTQYF.

J is TRBJ1-1 and V is TRBV25-1, with D unresolved. CDR3 size: 13 residues. Looked up from germline, CDR1 is MGHDK and CDR2 is SYGVNS. The V and J ends lost 3 bases and 5 bases respectively, with 10 bases between them. The CDR3 DNA sequence: TGTGCCAGCAGTGAGTCGGGTGGGACTGAAGCTTTCTTT. Amino acid sequence: CASSESGGTEAFF.